The clone carrying this T cell receptor beta chain appeared many times. The germline gives CDR1 SGHTA, CDR2 FQGNSA. Losses at the gene ends were 5 bases for V and 0 bases for J; bases not matched to a gene: 7. The CDR3 covers 15 residues. As handled by the study authors: Nucleated cell counts were estimated from reference gene primer amplification. Sequencing used immunoSEQ multiplex PCR; TCRdb keeps in-frame clones, though not all of them. V and J calls and clone size follow that table, whereas D and trimming were derived from the DNA. This sample yields a few hundred thousand clones, of which about 87% are seen a single time; roughly 3% belongs to the top ten. This specimen belongs to a study of blood T cell repertoires in COVID-19. Background on the study: Collection of acute and convalescent COVID-19 samples took place in the United States, Italy and Spain. Sample material is recorded as cDNA or gDNA derived from T cells, B-cell-depleted T cells, or PBMCs.

This clonotype originated in a man in his sixties with acute or convalescent COVID-19. The sequenced sample was peripheral blood. The rearrangement joins TRBV7-2 to TRBJ2-7; TRBD2 matches 7 bases. CDR3 amino acids: CASSPGWGGSYEQYF. In nucleotides, the CDR3 is TGTGCCAGCAGCCCAGGGTGGGGGGGCTCCTACGAGCAGTACTTC.